Presented here are 30 T cell receptor beta chains from one specimen sequenced in a study of regulatory T cells in long-lasting Graves disease. As for time point: newly diagnosed GD, antithyroid drugs for less than 3 months. Researchers made the TCR library from RNA that was extracted from PBMCs. With iRepertoire HTBI primers and Arm-PCR of CDR3 regions, TCR beta libraries were built. Using its own MiXCR run on the multiplex PCR reads, TCRdb lists one record per CDR3 protein. This sample has hundreds of thousands of distinct CDR3 sequences; roughly 12% occur once, and the top ten carry over 7.5%. This same sample was also part of a study on T cells in Graves' hyperthyroidism and ophthalmopathy.

The sequences come from peripheral blood mononuclear cells (PBMCs), collected at new diagnosis, from a patient treated with antithyroid drugs. Receptors were obtained from a man in his thirties or forties with Graves disease.

In its sample, this clonotype was seen many times. The chain employs TRBV2 and TRBJ2-5, with D uncertain. Trimming took 1 base from V and 5 from J, leaving 20 bases between them. Germline V gives CDR1 SNHLY, CDR2 FYNNEI. The length of the CDR3 is 17 residues. DNA for the CDR3: TGTGCCAGCAGTGAAGAACCTTCAGACTCAAGTAGGGAGACCCAGTACTTC. Amino acid sequence: CASSEEPSDSSRETQYF.

This clonotype was seen ten or more times. The chain has TRBV11-2 and TRBJ2-1, with a tentative D call TRBD2 (5 bases). The CDR3 totals 15 residues. Per germline, CDR1 SGHAT and CDR2 FQNNGV. V gave up 4 bases and J gave up 6 bases, with 16 bases separating them. The CDR3 sequence: CASSSWRTPSNEQFF. The CDR3 DNA reads TGTGCCAGCAGCTCTTGGCGGACTCCCTCCAATGAGCAGTTCTTC. The full variable domain, with the rest looked up from reference TRBV11-2 and TRBJ2-1, is EAGVAQSPRYKIIEKRQSVAFWCNPISGHATLYWYQQILGQGPKLLIQFQNNGVVDDSQLPKDRFSAERLKGVDSTLKIQPAKLEDSAVYLCASSSWRTPSNEQFFGPGTRLTVL.

This clonotype has only a few counts. The chain has TRBV6-2 or TRBV6-3 and TRBJ1-1; weak D call: TRBD1 (5 bases). Trimming removed 5 bases at V and 1 base at J, with 11 bases between. The CDR3 spans 14 residues. Per germline, CDR1 MNHEY and CDR2 SVGEGT. CDR3 bases: TGTGCCAGCAGTCACGGGGGGGGGAACACTGAAGCTTTCTTT. It translates to CASSHGGGNTEAFF.

This clonotype was recorded many times. CDR3 DNA sequence: TGTGCCAGCAGCCAAGCCGGGACAGGGGGCGAGAATGGCTACACCTTC. Translation: CASSQAGTGGENGYTF. This chain connects TRBV12-3 or TRBV12-4 to TRBJ1-2, with 12 positions matching TRBD1. There are 16 residues in the CDR3. Unmatched junction bases numbered 11, after V lost 6 bases and J lost 6 bases.

The J gene is TRBJ2-5, the V gene TRBV20-1, with D perhaps matching TRBD1 (5 bases). The V end lost 6 bases, the J end lost 5 bases, and 19 bases lay between the germline ends. This CDR3 comprises 14 residues. The germline CDR1 and CDR2 sequences are DFQATT and SNEGSKA (reference sequence). The CDR3 is CSASQGDLGETQYF. Written as DNA, the CDR3 is TGCAGTGCCTCCCAGGGCGACCTGGGGGAGACCCAGTACTTC.

This clonotype has a count of ten or more. V is TRBV30 and J is TRBJ2-2, with D perhaps assigned TRBD1 or TRBD2 (5 bases each). Trimming pared 4 bases from V and 3 bases from J, leaving 12 bases between. This CDR3 is 14 amino acids long. Germline CDR1 is GTSNPN and CDR2 is SVGIG (reference sequence). The CDR3 protein is CAWNPLGDTGELFF. The CDR3, as DNA: TGTGCCTGGAATCCGTTGGGGGACACCGGGGAGCTGTTTTTT.

This clonotype was recorded at least ten times. This sequence joins TRBV12-3 or TRBV12-4 and TRBJ2-6, with D tentatively TRBD1 (5 bases). This CDR3 has 20 amino acids. Trimming cost V 7 bases and J 0 bases, with 25 bases left between them. The CDR3 bases are TGTGCCAGCAATATTAGGGGTTGGGCAGGACGAGGCTCTGGGGCCAACGTCCTGACTTTC. The encoded protein is CASNIRGWAGRGSGANVLTF.

This clonotype was counted many times. The chain joins TRBV3-1 to TRBJ2-2, with D unresolved. With 4 bases removed from V and 2 bases from J, the gap between germline ends came to 8 bases. CDR3 length: 14 residues. Per the germline V gene, CDR1 is LGHDT and CDR2 is YNNKEL (reference sequence). CDR3: CASSPIGNTGELFF. CDR3 nucleotides: TGTGCCAGCAGCCCCATAGGAAACACCGGGGAGCTGTTTTTT.

The V call is TRBV5-1, the J call TRBJ2-1; TRBD2 matches 15 bases. The trim removed 0 bases at V and 8 bases at J, leaving 6 bases unmatched. Germline CDR1 SGHRS, CDR2 YFSETQ. The CDR3 is made up of 17 amino acids. Written as DNA, the CDR3 is TGCGCCAGCAGCTTGGATGGACTAGCGGGAGGGCCTTATGAGCAGTTCTTC. It specifies CASSLDGLAGGPYEQFF.

This clonotype turned up a few times. The J gene is TRBJ2-2, the V gene TRBV27; 8 positions match TRBD2. The V gene's germline CDR1 is MNHEY and CDR2 SMNVEV (reference sequence). V lost 6 bases, J lost 4 bases, and 10 bases stayed unmatched. This CDR3 is built from 16 residues. CDR3 sequence: CASRYGGEGRTGELFF. The DNA for the CDR3 is TGTGCCAGCAGATACGGGGGGGAGGGCCGCACCGGGGAGCTGTTTTTT.

This clonotype was observed at least ten times. The chain uses TRBV12-3 or TRBV12-4 and TRBJ2-3; no firm D call. Trimming removed 8 bases from V and 0 bases from J, with 15 bases in between. The CDR3 length is 15 residues. In DNA, the CDR3 is TGTGCCAGCGCCCCTGGGGTCCCCAGCACAGATACGCAGTATTTT. Amino acid sequence: CASAPGVPSTDTQYF.

This clonotype was recorded at least ten times. The chain uses TRBV12-3 or TRBV12-4 and TRBJ2-1; no clear D gene. The CDR3 runs 11 residues. Trimming cost V 3 bases and J 9 bases, with 6 bases left between them. CDR3 protein: CASSLSFEQFF. The CDR3 DNA reads as TGTGCCAGCAGTTTGTCTTTTGAGCAGTTCTTC.

In its sample, this clonotype was seen many times. The chain recombines TRBV18 with TRBJ1-1; possible D gene TRBD1, 5 bases. V was shortened by 2 bases and J by 1 base, with 8 bases between the two germline ends. Germline V gene data show CDR1 as KGHSH and CDR2 as LQKENI. The CDR3 is 14 amino acids. CDR3 sequence reads: CASSPGGKNTEAFF. CDR3 DNA: TGTGCCAGCTCACCAGGGGGGAAGAACACTGAAGCTTTCTTT.

This clonotype was found many times. This chain joins TRBV27 and TRBJ2-7; D unresolved. This CDR3 is built from 16 residues. Looked up from germline, CDR1 is MNHEY and CDR2 is SMNVEV (reference sequence). The V and J ends lost 0 bases and 0 bases respectively, with 12 bases between them. CDR3 nucleotides: TGTGCCAGCAGTTTATCGGAAGTCTGGAGCTCCTACGAGCAGTACTTC. It translates to CASSLSEVWSSYEQYF.

This clonotype was counted at least ten times. V and J are TRBV7-9 and TRBJ2-5, with 11 bases identical to TRBD2. The CDR3 loop spans 19 amino acids. Germline V lookup: CDR1 SEHNR, CDR2 FQNEAQ (reference sequence). With V trimmed by 0 bases and J by 3 bases, 12 bases remained unmatched. DNA of the CDR3: TGTGCCAGCAGCTTAGCCCCACTAGCGGGAGTGTTATCGGAAGAGACCCAGTACTTC. This translates into CASSLAPLAGVLSEETQYF.

This clonotype was seen many times. The chain employs TRBV24-1 and TRBJ2-2, with D possibly matching TRBD1 (7 bases). The CDR3 runs to 15 residues. Looked up from germline, CDR1 is KGHDR and CDR2 is SFDVKD. V lost 2 bases and J 4 bases, leaving 10 bases between the germline ends. CDR3 in amino acids: CATSDYRGGTGELFF. The CDR3 DNA follows: TGTGCCACCAGTGATTACAGGGGAGGCACCGGGGAGCTGTTTTTT.

The sample holds a few counts of this clonotype. The chain employs TRBV12-3 or TRBV12-4 and TRBJ2-7, with a weak D call TRBD1 (6 bases). This CDR3 has 14 amino acids. V dropped 8 bases and J dropped 3 bases, with 17 bases sitting between them. As DNA, the CDR3 is TGTGCCAGCTACCAACCGGGACACAACTACGAGCAGTACTTC. Protein product: CASYQPGHNYEQYF.

This clonotype was seen many times. One end of the junction varies from germline; a read error may be responsible. The chain employs TRBV29-1 and TRBJ2-1; tentatively, D is TRBD1 (7 bases). Germline assignment: CDR1 SQVTM and CDR2 ANQGSEA. The CDR3 extends over 12 amino acids. The CDR3 spells CSVVGPGGSVTF. DNA for the CDR3: TGCAGCGTTGTGGGTCCAGGGGGGTCCGTCACCTTC.

This chain joins TRBV15 and TRBJ2-2, with D perhaps TRBD2 (6 bases). Germline values: CDR1 LNHNV, CDR2 YYDKDF (reference sequence). V gave up 1 base and J gave up 1 base, with 10 bases separating them. The CDR3 totals 16 residues. The chain's CDR3 is CATSRAGGGNTGELFF. CDR3 DNA sequence: TGTGCCACCAGCAGAGCCGGGGGAGGGAACACCGGGGAGCTGTTTTTT.

This clonotype has a count of ten or more. The chain links TRBV20-1 to TRBJ2-3; 12 nucleotides match TRBD2. Germline values: CDR1 DFQATT, CDR2 SNEGSKA (reference sequence). The V and J ends lost 3 bases and 4 bases, in that order; junction bases with no gene match: 2. CDR3 length: 14 residues. The CDR3 nucleotides read TGCAGTGCTAGGAGACTAGCGGGAGCAGATACGCAGTATTTT. Residues: CSARRLAGADTQYF.

This clonotype has ten or more counts. The chain couples TRBV7-9 to TRBJ2-7; TRBD1 matches at 10 bases. The germline V gene encodes CDR1 SEHNR and CDR2 FQNEAQ (reference sequence). This CDR3 region has 19 residues. V shed 3 bases, J shed 4 bases, and the junction held 18 bases outside the gene matches. The CDR3 here is CASSFPDRGEWGNLYEQYF. In DNA, the CDR3 is TGTGCCAGCAGCTTCCCGGACAGGGGGGAATGGGGCAATTTGTACGAGCAGTACTTC. The whole variable domain, filled in from reference TRBV7-9 and TRBJ2-7, reads DTGVSQNPRHKITKRGQNVTFRCDPISEHNRLYWYRQTLGQGPEFLTYFQNEAQLEKSRLLSDRFSAERPKGSFSTLEIQRTEQGDSAMYLCASSFPDRGEWGNLYEQYFGPGTRLTVT.

This clonotype showed up many times. The V and J genes are TRBV2 and TRBJ2-7, with a possible D match to TRBD1 (5 bases). The V and J ends lost 4 bases and 6 bases respectively, with 16 bases between them. The CDR3 is 14 residues long. CDR1 and CDR2 (germline): SNHLY, FYNNEI. In nucleotides, the CDR3 is TGTGCCAGCAGTGGACTTTTGCCAGGGCTCGAGCAGTACTTC. Protein sequence: CASSGLLPGLEQYF.

The table lists this clonotype with many counts. The chain is built from TRBV6-1 and TRBJ2-7, with D maybe TRBD1 (6 bases). This CDR3 has 15 amino acids. Germline values: CDR1 MNHNS, CDR2 SASEGT. The V gene lost 5 bases and the J gene lost 0 bases, with 14 bases spanning the gap. The CDR3 protein is CASSPPDSRSYEQYF. DNA of the CDR3: TGTGCCAGCAGTCCTCCGGACAGCCGCTCCTACGAGCAGTACTTC.

This clonotype was counted between two and nine times. Given a much more abundant clone one base away, this may be a read error. This chain joins TRBV27 and TRBJ2-3, with 7 bases aligning to TRBD2. Germline CDR1 reads MNHEY; CDR2 reads SMNVEV (reference sequence). The CDR3 runs 15 residues. The CDR3 DNA follows: TGTGCCAGCAGTTTATTTGCGGGAGTCACAGATACGCGGTATTTT. This translates into CASSLFAGVTDTRYF.

This clonotype was detected a few times. This chain connects TRBV20-1 to TRBJ1-2, with D uncertain. This CDR3 region has 12 residues. Germline values: CDR1 DFQATT, CDR2 SNEGSKA (reference sequence). Trimming took 6 bases from V and 1 from J, leaving 9 bases between them. The CDR3 loop is CSASDDNYGYTF. The CDR3 DNA is TGCAGTGCCAGCGATGATAACTATGGCTACACCTTC.

V usage is TRBV20-1 and J usage is TRBJ2-3; tentative D call: TRBD2 (6 bases). Germline loops: CDR1 DFQATT, CDR2 SNEGSKA (reference sequence). V dropped 5 bases and J dropped 1 base, with 13 bases sitting between them. The CDR3 sequence is 14 residues long. Written as DNA, the CDR3 is TGCAGTGCTCTTCAGCGGGTTGGCACAGATACGCAGTATTTT. Translating it yields CSALQRVGTDTQYF.

Note on this clonotype: One end of the junction does not line up with germline, which may come from a read error. The V gene is TRBV29-1, the J gene TRBJ2-3; TRBD1 might be the D (6 bases). CDR1 SQVTM and CDR2 ANQGSEA come from the germline V gene. This CDR3 has 15 amino acids. The CDR3: CSALDRSQGVDTHYF. The CDR3 region has the DNA TGCAGCGCCCTAGACAGGAGTCAAGGGGTGGATACGCATTATTTT.

Many counts were recorded for this clonotype. The chain recombines TRBV13 with TRBJ2-7; D possibly matches TRBD1 or TRBD2 (5 bases each). The CDR3 is 14 amino acids. CDR1 and CDR2 (germline): PRHDT, FYEKMQ (reference sequence). Trimming took off 5 bases at V and 3 bases at J, with 14 bases between the two ends. The DNA for the CDR3 is TGTGCCAGCAGCCAGGGACGGAGGCACTACGAGCAGTACTTC. Translating gives CASSQGRRHYEQYF.

This clonotype showed up many times. One junction end disagrees with the germline gene, perhaps due to a read error. The rearrangement links TRBV5-1 to TRBJ1-1; D call uncertain. Germline V lookup: CDR1 SGHRS, CDR2 YFSETQ. This CDR3 contains 14 residues. The CDR3 DNA reads TGTGCCAGCAGCCCCCGTACCATGAACACTGAAGCTTTCTTT. Translating it yields CASSPRTMNTEAFF.

The V gene is TRBV18, the J gene TRBJ2-3, with D perhaps TRBD1 (7 bases). V was cut by 3 bases and J by 6 bases, with 16 bases left in between. The germline gives CDR1 KGHSH, CDR2 LQKENI. The CDR3 runs to 15 residues. This chain's CDR3 is CASSPSRDSRDTQYF. The DNA of the CDR3 is TGTGCCAGCTCACCCTCGCGGGACAGCCGGGATACGCAGTATTTT.